The present TCR beta chain was sequenced within a study of T cell responses to AZD1222 COVID-19 vaccine. Turning to this clone: The antigen is undetermined.

Notes on the study in general: Clonal diversity may have been underestimated, and the donors were mostly white British, with more females than males.

The CDR3 consists of 16 residues. V lost 4 bases, J lost 3 bases, and 14 bases stayed unmatched. CDR1 is GTSNPN and CDR2 is SVGIG in the germline V gene (reference sequence). Profiled with immunoSEQ multiplex PCR; TCRdb holds only in-frame clones, not every one. The table lists about 140,000 clones. Input material: peripheral blood. The receptor was isolated from an adult in good health. The chain is built from TRBV30 and TRBJ1-1; 7 nucleotides match TRBD1. CDR3 nucleotide sequence: TGTGCCTGGATGGCAGGGGGGGCTCCGAGTGACACTGAAGCTTTCTTT. This translates into CAWMAGGAPSDTEAFF.